The T cell receptor (beta chain) described here comes from a study of blood T cell repertoires in COVID-19. On the study more broadly: Samples came from the United States, Italy and Spain, spanning acute and convalescent COVID-19. PBMCs, B-cell-depleted T cells, or T cells were the source of the cDNA or gDNA that made up the material.

The authors' processing: For nucleated cells, counts were estimated from reference gene primer amplification. TCRdb's copy holds only in-frame clones and misses some; the assay was immunoSEQ multiplex PCR. That table is the source of V, J and clone size, and D and trimming were worked out from the DNA. Of about 240,000 clones in the sample, around 85% were seen once. From germline, CDR1 is SGHTS and CDR2 YDEGEE. The CDR3 totals 14 residues. J gave up 8 bases and V 4 bases, and 6 bases lay outside the gene matches. The sequence derives from a man aged 55 to 70 with acute or convalescent COVID-19. The sample taken for sequencing was peripheral blood. V is TRBV5-8 and J is TRBJ2-1; 10 bases are a match to TRBD1. The CDR3 sequence: CASSRDRGGDEQFF. CDR3 in DNA: TGTGCCAGCAGCCGGGACAGGGGAGGGGATGAGCAGTTCTTC.